This paragraph covers one T cell receptor (beta chain) sequence. Its antigen is not identified. The record originates from a study of a mutant IDH1 vaccine in newly diagnosed glioma. Germline lookup yields CDR1 MNHEY and CDR2 SMNVEV (reference sequence). The CDR3 loop spans 15 amino acids. Unmatched junction bases numbered 7, after V lost 5 bases and J lost 5 bases. This sample's time point: week 23, last vaccination. A 20-mer mutant IDH1 peptide at 300 ug was injected subcutaneously with topical imiquimod. The study enrolled donors with new WHO grade 3 or 4 IDH1-mutant, ATRX-lost astrocytomas. Assay: immunoSEQ multiplex PCR; the TCRdb copy retains only in-frame clones and omits some. Here the sample spans around 85,000 clones, 65% to 90% being singletons.

The sample was PBMCs, taken from a glioma patient whose treatment included an IDH1 peptide vaccine. The sequence was obtained from a man aged 25 to 40 with glioma. Some clones in this sample may be carry-over from other donors' samples. This chain uses TRBV27 with TRBJ2-2, with 8 positions matching TRBD2. As DNA, the CDR3 is TGTGCCAGCAGTGTAGCGGGATGGGGAACCGGGGAGCTGTTTTTT. Its translation: CASSVAGWGTGELFF.